Listed here are 10 T cell receptor beta chains from one sample, sequenced in a study of identifying expanded T cells in peripheral blood. Data came from immunoSEQ multiplex PCR; TCRdb stores just in-frame clones and leaves some out. The data contain about 86,000 clones, approximately 91% of them singletons. The specimen was blood. These receptor sequences come from a person between 18 and 75 years old in good health.

This clone has a single count. The V gene is TRBV2, the J gene TRBJ1-5, with no clear D. V dropped 7 bases and J dropped 6 bases, with 16 bases sitting between them. The CDR3 totals 14 residues. CDR1 and CDR2 from the germline V gene are SNHLY and FYNNEI. The CDR3 loop reads CASTPKEGSQPQHF. The CDR3 DNA reads TGTGCCAGCACTCCAAAGGAGGGTAGTCAGCCCCAGCATTTT. The entire variable domain, with the rest obtained from reference TRBV2 and TRBJ1-5, is as follows: EPEVTQTPSHQVTQMGQEVILRCVPISNHLYFYWYRQILGQKVEFLVSFYNNEISEKSEIFDDQFSVERPDGSNFTLKIRSTKLEDSAMYFCASTPKEGSQPQHFGDGTRLSIL.

The J gene is TRBJ2-7, the V gene TRBV7-9, with D maybe TRBD1 (5 bases). In germline, CDR1 is SEHNR, CDR2 FQNEAQ (reference sequence). V was clipped by 0 bases and J by 3 bases, with 12 bases between them. This CDR3 has 15 residues. The CDR3 DNA reads as TGTGCCAGCAGCTTAGCGCAGGGAAAAAACTACGAGCAGTACTTC. This codes for CASSLAQGKNYEQYF. Supplemented by reference TRBV7-9 and TRBJ2-7, the full variable domain reads DTGVSQNPRHKITKRGQNVTFRCDPISEHNRLYWYRQTLGQGPEFLTYFQNEAQLEKSRLLSDRFSAERPKGSFSTLEIQRTEQGDSAMYLCASSLAQGKNYEQYFGPGTRLTVT.

V usage is TRBV4-2 and J usage is TRBJ2-2; D is ambiguous. Per germline, CDR1 LGHNA and CDR2 YNFKEQ. V was pared by 0 bases and J by 7 bases, with 3 bases between. The CDR3 has 12 amino acids. DNA for the CDR3: TGTGCCAGCAGCCAAGAGAACGGGGAGCTGTTTTTT. It is translated as CASSQENGELFF.

The CDR3 sequence is CASSLGGVSYGYTF. The CDR3 DNA reads as TGTGCCAGCAGCTTAGGTGGAGTTTCCTATGGCTACACCTTC. The chain is built from TRBV7-9 and TRBJ1-2, with D unclear. Germline V gene lookup returns CDR1 SEHNR and CDR2 FQNEAQ (reference sequence). There are 14 residues in the CDR3. The V end lost 1 base, the J end lost 4 bases, and 10 bases lay between the germline ends.

This clone was seen just once. The CDR3 loop is CASRIPGGTEAFF. The CDR3 bases are TGTGCCAGCAGGATCCCGGGCGGAACTGAAGCTTTCTTT. The rearrangement uses TRBV6-5 and TRBJ1-1; D remains ambiguous. Germline loops: CDR1 MNHEY, CDR2 SVGAGI. The CDR3 loop spans 13 amino acids. Trimming cost V 6 bases and J 5 bases, with 13 bases left between them.

The chain combines TRBV27 with TRBJ2-1; the D gene could be TRBD1 or TRBD2 (5 bases each). The CDR3 extends over 16 amino acids. V lost 5 bases and J lost 0, with 14 bases in between. In germline, CDR1 is MNHEY, CDR2 SMNVEV (reference sequence). The CDR3 region is CASSLWDPSSYNEQFF. CDR3 coding DNA: TGTGCCAGCAGTCTCTGGGACCCGAGCTCCTACAATGAGCAGTTCTTC.

The J gene is TRBJ1-1, the V gene TRBV7-3; TRBD1 matches 7 bases. This CDR3 comprises 15 residues. Germline V CDR1 and CDR2: SGHTA, FQGTGA. V lost 5 bases, J lost 2 bases, and 8 bases stayed unmatched. The CDR3 sequence is CASSHRQGDNTEAFF. In DNA form, the CDR3 reads TGTGCCAGCAGCCATCGACAGGGCGATAACACTGAAGCTTTCTTT.

The chain employs TRBV4-1 and TRBJ2-7, with 9 bases lining up with TRBD2. CDR3 length: 16 amino acids. The germline V gene encodes CDR1 MGHRA and CDR2 YSYEKL. V lost 5 bases to trimming and J lost 6 bases; unmatched junction nucleotides: 14. In DNA form, the CDR3 reads TGCGCCAGCAGCTTAGCAATTAGCGGGGGCCCCACCGAGCAGTACTTC. Amino acid sequence: CASSLAISGGPTEQYF.

In this sample, this clone turned up once. This chain connects TRBV7-8 to TRBJ1-5, with 9 nucleotides matching TRBD1. J was trimmed by 4 bases and V by 6 bases; bases with no gene match: 7. CDR1 is SGHVS, CDR2 FQNEAQ, per germline. This CDR3 spans 15 amino acids. For the CDR3, the DNA is TGTGCCAGCAGTTTAACAGGGGGCCGGAATCAGCCCCAGCATTTT. Encoded protein: CASSLTGGRNQPQHF.

J is TRBJ1-1 and V is TRBV7-9, with D possibly matching TRBD1 (6 bases). The CDR3 is 16 residues long. V lost 0 bases to trimming and J lost 1 base, with 12 bases between them. Per the germline V gene, CDR1 is SEHNR and CDR2 is FQNEAQ (reference sequence). The CDR3 DNA sequence: TGTGCCAGCAGCTTAGCGTACCGGGGACAGAACACTGAAGCTTTCTTT. It encodes CASSLAYRGQNTEAFF.